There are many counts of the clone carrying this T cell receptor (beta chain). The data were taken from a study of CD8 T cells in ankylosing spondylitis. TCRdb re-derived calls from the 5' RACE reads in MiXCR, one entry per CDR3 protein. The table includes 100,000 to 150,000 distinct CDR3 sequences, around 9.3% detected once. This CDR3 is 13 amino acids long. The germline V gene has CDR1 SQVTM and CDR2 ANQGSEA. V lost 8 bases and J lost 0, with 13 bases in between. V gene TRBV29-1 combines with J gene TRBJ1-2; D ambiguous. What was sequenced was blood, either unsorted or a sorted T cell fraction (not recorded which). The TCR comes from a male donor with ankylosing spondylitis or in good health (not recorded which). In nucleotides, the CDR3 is TGCAGCCCCGAGGAGAGAGCTAACTATGGCTACACCTTC. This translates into CSPEERANYGYTF.